The 11 T cell receptor beta chains given below trace back to one sample, sequenced in a study of T cell repertoires in cytomegalovirus infection. Their antigen targets remain unknown. Each CDR3 protein is one row after TCRdb ran MiXCR on the reads. The sample lists around 19,000 distinct CDR3 sequences, around 40% occurring once. The material sequenced was CD8+ T cells from cultured PBMCs, taken from culture after CMV antigen stimulation. The receptors originated from a human donor in good health (CMV status not recorded). Some clones in this sample may be carry-over from other donors' samples.

The chain recombines TRBV6-2 or TRBV6-3 with TRBJ1-1; 9 bases fit TRBD1. The CDR3 runs 17 residues. Germline lookup yields CDR1 MNHEY and CDR2 SVGEGT. Germline trimming cut 4 bases from V and 1 base from J; bases unmatched to any gene: 10. The CDR3 sequence: CASSLTGTGSSNTEAFF. CDR3 coding DNA: TGTGCCAGCAGTTTAACCGGGACAGGGTCGTCGAACACTGAAGCTTTCTTT.

This chain uses TRBV9 with TRBJ1-1, with D possibly TRBD1 on 5 matching bases. The V end was cut by 7 bases, the J end by 0 bases, with 13 bases between. Germline V gene sequence: CDR1 SGDLS, CDR2 YYNGEE. The CDR3 covers 14 residues. CDR3 protein: CASHSGDLNTEAFF. CDR3 coding DNA: TGTGCCAGCCATAGCGGGGACTTGAACACTGAAGCTTTCTTT.

The chain joins TRBV6-1 to TRBJ2-6; no clear D. The CDR3 sequence is 17 residues long. Per the germline V gene, CDR1 is MNHNS and CDR2 is SASEGT. Trimming removed 1 base from V and 4 bases from J, with 14 bases in between. CDR3: CASSEGFWGSGANVLTF. CDR3 DNA sequence: TGTGCCAGCAGTGAAGGATTCTGGGGATCCGGGGCCAACGTCCTGACTTTC.

The chain links TRBV13 to TRBJ1-5; D is undetermined. The V gene's germline CDR1 is PRHDT and CDR2 FYEKMQ (reference sequence). The CDR3 totals 12 residues. Deletions cut 5 bases from V and 4 bases from J, with 6 bases between. CDR3 sequence reads: CASSARNQPQHF. The CDR3 DNA is TGTGCCAGCAGCGCGAGAAATCAGCCCCAGCATTTT.

This clonotype appeared many times. The chain has TRBV7-9 and TRBJ2-7, with D possibly matching TRBD1 (6 bases). Germline CDR1 and CDR2: SEHNR and FQNEAQ (reference sequence). The CDR3 extends over 12 amino acids. V lost 5 bases and J lost 7, with 12 bases in between. This CDR3 is CASSTDSLEQYF. CDR3 sequence (DNA): TGTGCCAGCAGCACGGACAGCCTGGAGCAGTACTTC.

The chain couples TRBV6-1 to TRBJ1-1, with D unresolved. Trimming cost V 7 bases and J 4 bases, with 13 bases left between them. This CDR3 is built from 13 residues. CDR1 is MNHNS, CDR2 SASEGT, per germline. The CDR3 bases are TGTGCCAGCAAAGAGGTACTTATCACTGAAGCTTTCTTT. This codes for CASKEVLITEAFF.

The chain employs TRBV6-5 and TRBJ1-4, with D possibly being TRBD1 (5 bases). V was trimmed by 5 bases and J by 3 bases, leaving 16 bases between them. CDR1 is MNHEY and CDR2 is SVGAGI in the germline V gene. The CDR3 has 16 residues. In DNA, the CDR3 is TGTGCCAGCAGTCCTTTCGGGGGGATGTCTAATGAAAAACTGTTTTTT. Translation gives CASSPFGGMSNEKLFF.

The chain couples TRBV15 to TRBJ2-1; 9 bases map to TRBD1. The junction had 13 bases not matched to a gene; V was cut back by 0 bases and J by 16 bases. Germline CDR1 is LNHNV and CDR2 is YYDKDF (reference sequence). The CDR3 length is 15 residues. CDR3 in amino acids: CATSRERWGDRAGFF. CDR3 sequence (DNA): TGTGCCACCAGCAGAGAGAGGTGGGGGGACAGGGCGGGCTTCTTC.

The chain recombines TRBV6-5 with TRBJ2-1; 13 bases are shared with TRBD2. The germline V gene encodes CDR1 MNHEY and CDR2 SVGAGI. The CDR3 consists of 18 residues. Unmatched junction bases numbered 15, after V lost 6 bases and J lost 7 bases. DNA for the CDR3: TGTGCCAGCAGGGGACTAGCGGGATCCCTTTTAGGTGCTAATGAGCAGTTCTTC. Translating it yields CASRGLAGSLLGANEQFF.

In this sample, this clonotype turned up many times. This sequence joins TRBV14 and TRBJ2-5; no clear D gene. Germline loops: CDR1 SGHDN, CDR2 FVKESK. Trimming left V 1 base short and J 0 bases short, with 12 bases between. The CDR3 covers 16 residues. In nucleotides, the CDR3 is TGTGCCAGCAGCCAAGGGGGTAAGGGTAACCAAGAGACCCAGTACTTC. Its translation: CASSQGGKGNQETQYF.

V is TRBV20-1 and J is TRBJ2-7; maybe TRBD2 (5 bases). V lost 1 base and J 3 bases, leaving 7 bases between the germline ends. This CDR3 spans 12 amino acids. CDR1 is DFQATT and CDR2 is SNEGSKA in the germline V gene (reference sequence). In nucleotides, the CDR3 is TGCAGTGCTAGAGGTGGGAGCTACGAGCAGTACTTC. This translates into CSARGGSYEQYF.